The TCR beta chain under discussion was sequenced for a study of OX40 agonist ivuxolimab in advanced cancers. Whole-study findings and limits: There was clonal expansion of CD4+ and CD8+ blood T cells by week 6 at 0.1 to 3.0 mg/kg.

In this sample, this clone turned up a few times. Antigen unknown. Clones were sequenced by immunoSEQ multiplex PCR, and TCRdb holds only the in-frame ones, with some missing. Among about 81,000 clones, 93% were seen once, and the ten largest hold roughly an eighth. This CDR3 contains 16 residues. V was pared by 5 bases and J by 3 bases, with 9 bases of the junction left unmatched. The V gene's germline CDR1 is MDHEN and CDR2 SYDVKM. The TCR originated in an adult with an advanced solid tumor such as melanoma, head and neck, liver or kidney cancer. The chain combines TRBV28 with TRBJ1-2; 10 bases match TRBD1. The source material was CD4+ or CD8+ T cells sorted from blood, sampled in a trial of the OX40 agonist ivuxolimab. The CDR3 DNA is TGTGCCAGCAGTGGCCCGGGGGACAGGGGATACTATGGCTACACCTTC. Its translation: CASSGPGDRGYYGYTF.